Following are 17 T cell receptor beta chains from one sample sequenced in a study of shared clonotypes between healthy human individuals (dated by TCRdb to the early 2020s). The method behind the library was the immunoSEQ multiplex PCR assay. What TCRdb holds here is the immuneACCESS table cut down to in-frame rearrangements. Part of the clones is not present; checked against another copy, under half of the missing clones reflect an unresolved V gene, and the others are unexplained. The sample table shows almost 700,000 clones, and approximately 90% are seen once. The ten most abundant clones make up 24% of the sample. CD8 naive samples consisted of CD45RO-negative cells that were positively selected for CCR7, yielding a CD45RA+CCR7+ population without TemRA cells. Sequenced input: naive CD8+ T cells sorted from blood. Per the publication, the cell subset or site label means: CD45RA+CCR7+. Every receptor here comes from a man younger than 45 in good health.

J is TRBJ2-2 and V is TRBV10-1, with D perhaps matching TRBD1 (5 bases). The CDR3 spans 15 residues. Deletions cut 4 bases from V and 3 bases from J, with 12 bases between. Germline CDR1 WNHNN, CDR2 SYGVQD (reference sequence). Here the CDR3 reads CASSADNRYTGELFF. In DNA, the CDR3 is TGCGCCAGCAGTGCGGACAACCGCTACACCGGGGAGCTGTTTTTT.

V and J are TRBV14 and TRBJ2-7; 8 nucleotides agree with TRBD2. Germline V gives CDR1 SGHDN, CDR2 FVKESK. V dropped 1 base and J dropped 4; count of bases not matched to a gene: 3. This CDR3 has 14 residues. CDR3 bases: TGTGCCAGCAGCCAAGGACTAGCGTTATACGAGCAGTACTTC. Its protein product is CASSQGLALYEQYF.

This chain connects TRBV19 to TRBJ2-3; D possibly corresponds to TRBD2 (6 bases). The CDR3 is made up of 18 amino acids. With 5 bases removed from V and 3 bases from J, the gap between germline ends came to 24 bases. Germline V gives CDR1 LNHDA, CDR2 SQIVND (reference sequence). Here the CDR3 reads CASSSSPFLALATDTQYF. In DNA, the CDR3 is TGTGCCAGTAGTTCCTCTCCTTTTCTAGCGCTAGCAACAGATACGCAGTATTTT.

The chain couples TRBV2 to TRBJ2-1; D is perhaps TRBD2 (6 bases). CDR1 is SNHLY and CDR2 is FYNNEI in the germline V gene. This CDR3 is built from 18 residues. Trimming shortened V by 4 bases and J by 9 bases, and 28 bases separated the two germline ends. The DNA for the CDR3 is TGTGCCAGCAGTGCCGCCCGCGGGACTCGAAAAGTGTACGGTGAGCAGTTCTTC. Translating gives CASSAARGTRKVYGEQFF.

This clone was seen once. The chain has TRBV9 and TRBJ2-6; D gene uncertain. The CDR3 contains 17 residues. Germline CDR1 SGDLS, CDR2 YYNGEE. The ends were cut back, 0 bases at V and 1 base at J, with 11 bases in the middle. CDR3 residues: CASSVEGSLSGANVLTF. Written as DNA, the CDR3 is TGTGCCAGCAGCGTAGAGGGTAGTCTTTCTGGGGCCAACGTCCTGACTTTC.

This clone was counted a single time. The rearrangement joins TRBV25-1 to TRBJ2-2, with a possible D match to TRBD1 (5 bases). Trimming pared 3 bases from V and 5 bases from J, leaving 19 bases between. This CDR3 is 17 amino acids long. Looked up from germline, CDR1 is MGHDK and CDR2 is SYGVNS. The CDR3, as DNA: TGTGCCAGCAGTGACCCGAGGACGGACATTCGAACCGGGGAGCTGTTTTTT. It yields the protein CASSDPRTDIRTGELFF.

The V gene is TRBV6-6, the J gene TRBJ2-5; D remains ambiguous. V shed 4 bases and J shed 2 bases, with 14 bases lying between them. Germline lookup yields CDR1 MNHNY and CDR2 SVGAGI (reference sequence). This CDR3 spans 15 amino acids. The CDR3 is CASSSSQSIQETQYF. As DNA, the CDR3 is TGTGCCAGCAGTTCGTCTCAGAGCATACAAGAGACCCAGTACTTC.

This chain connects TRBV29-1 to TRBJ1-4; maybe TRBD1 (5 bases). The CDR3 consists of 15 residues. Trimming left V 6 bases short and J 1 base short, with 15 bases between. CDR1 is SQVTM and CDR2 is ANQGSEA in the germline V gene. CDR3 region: CSVRQGGLTNEKLFF. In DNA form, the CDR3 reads TGCAGCGTCAGGCAGGGTGGCTTAACTAATGAAAAACTGTTTTTT.

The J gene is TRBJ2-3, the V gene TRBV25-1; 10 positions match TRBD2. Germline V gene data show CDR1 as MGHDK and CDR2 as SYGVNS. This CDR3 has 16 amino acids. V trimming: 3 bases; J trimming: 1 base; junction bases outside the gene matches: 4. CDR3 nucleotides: TGTGCCAGCAGTGAGCCCGGGACTAGCGGCACAGATACGCAGTATTTT. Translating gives CASSEPGTSGTDTQYF.

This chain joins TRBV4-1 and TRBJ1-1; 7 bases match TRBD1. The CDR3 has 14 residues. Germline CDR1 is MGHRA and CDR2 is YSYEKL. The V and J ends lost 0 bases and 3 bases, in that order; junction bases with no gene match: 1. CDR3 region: CASSQEQGYTEAFF. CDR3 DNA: TGCGCCAGCAGCCAAGAACAGGGGTACACTGAAGCTTTCTTT.

The CDR3 DNA sequence: TGTGCCAGCAGCCCTCTCCCGGGGGTAGGCTACAATGAGCAGTTCTTC. Its protein product is CASSPLPGVGYNEQFF. The gene calls are TRBV14 and TRBJ2-1; D is perhaps TRBD2 (6 bases). The CDR3 extends over 16 amino acids. Germline-derived CDR1 and CDR2 are SGHDN and FVKESK. V was cut by 4 bases and J by 3 bases, with 16 bases left in between.

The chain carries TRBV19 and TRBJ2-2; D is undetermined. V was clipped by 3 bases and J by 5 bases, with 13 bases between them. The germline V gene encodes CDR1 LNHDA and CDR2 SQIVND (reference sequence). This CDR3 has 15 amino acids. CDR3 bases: TGTGCCAGTAGTATCGTTGCCCTAGTGACCGGGGAGCTGTTTTTT. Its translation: CASSIVALVTGELFF.

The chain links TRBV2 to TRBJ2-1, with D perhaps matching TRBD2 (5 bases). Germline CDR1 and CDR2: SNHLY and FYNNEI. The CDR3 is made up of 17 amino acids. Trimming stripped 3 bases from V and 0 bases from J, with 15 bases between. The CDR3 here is CASSDTRVGASYNEQFF. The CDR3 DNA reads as TGTGCCAGCAGTGATACGCGAGTGGGAGCCTCCTACAATGAGCAGTTCTTC. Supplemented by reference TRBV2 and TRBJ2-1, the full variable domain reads EPEVTQTPSHQVTQMGQEVILRCVPISNHLYFYWYRQILGQKVEFLVSFYNNEISEKSEIFDDQFSVERPDGSNFTLKIRSTKLEDSAMYFCASSDTRVGASYNEQFFGPGTRLTVL.

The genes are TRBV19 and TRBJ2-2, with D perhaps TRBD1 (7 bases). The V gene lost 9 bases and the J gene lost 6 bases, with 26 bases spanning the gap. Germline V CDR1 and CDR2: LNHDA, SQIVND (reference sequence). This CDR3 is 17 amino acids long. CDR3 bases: TGTGCCAGCTATGGGAAGACAGGGAACGGGGGTTCCGGGGAGCTGTTTTTT. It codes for CASYGKTGNGGSGELFF.

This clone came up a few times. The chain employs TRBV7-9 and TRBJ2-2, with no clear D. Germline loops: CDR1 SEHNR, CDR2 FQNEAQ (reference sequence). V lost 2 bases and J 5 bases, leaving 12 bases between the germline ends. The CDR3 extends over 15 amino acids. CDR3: CASSLPGIPTGELFF. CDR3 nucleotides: TGTGCCAGCAGCTTACCCGGTATTCCAACCGGGGAGCTGTTTTTT.

CDR3 amino acids: CASSAGQRNQPQHF. CDR3 in DNA: TGTGCCAGCAGCGCGGGACAGCGAAATCAGCCCCAGCATTTT. This rearrangement joins TRBV11-2 to TRBJ1-5, with 7 positions matching TRBD1. The CDR3 length is 14 residues. Per the germline V gene, CDR1 is SGHAT and CDR2 is FQNNGV. V lost 5 bases, J lost 4 bases, and 5 bases stayed unmatched.

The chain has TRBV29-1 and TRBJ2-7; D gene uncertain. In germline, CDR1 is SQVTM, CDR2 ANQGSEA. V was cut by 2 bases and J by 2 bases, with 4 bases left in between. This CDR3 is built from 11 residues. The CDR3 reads CSVEQAYEQYF. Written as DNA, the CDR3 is TGCAGCGTTGAACAGGCCTACGAGCAGTACTTC.